One sample yielded the 8 T cell receptor beta chains listed below, sequenced in a study of blood T cell repertoires in COVID-19. Clones were sequenced by immunoSEQ multiplex PCR, and TCRdb holds only the in-frame ones, with some missing. Seen here are some 250,000 clones, nearly 90% observed once, and the top ten hold around 3.7%. Sequenced material: PBMCs or T cells enriched from blood (not recorded which). The receptor set was obtained from a woman aged 30 to 39 with acute COVID-19.

This clone was seen a single time. V gene TRBV9 combines with J gene TRBJ2-3; 11 nucleotides line up with TRBD2. Germline V gives CDR1 SGDLS, CDR2 YYNGEE. CDR3 length: 16 residues. The V segment lost 4 bases and the J segment 2 bases; nucleotides outside the gene matches: 6. CDR3 bases: TGTGCCAGCAGCTCCCGACTAGCGGGGAACACAGATACGCAGTATTTT. Translating gives CASSSRLAGNTDTQYF.

V and J are TRBV27 and TRBJ2-1, with D possibly being TRBD2 (5 bases). The CDR3 runs 14 residues. The germline V gene encodes CDR1 MNHEY and CDR2 SMNVEV (reference sequence). V lost 3 bases and J lost 4, with 10 bases in between. The CDR3 loop reads CASSLRTSYNEQFF. The CDR3 nucleotides read TGTGCCAGCAGTTTGCGGACTTCTTACAATGAGCAGTTCTTC.

The rearrangement joins TRBV6-5 to TRBJ2-1, with D possibly being TRBD2 (5 bases). Germline V lookup: CDR1 MNHEY, CDR2 SVGAGI. The CDR3 runs to 14 residues. The V end lost 2 bases, the J end lost 7 bases, and 12 bases lay between the germline ends. This CDR3 is CASSYGGSVNEQFF. DNA for the CDR3: TGTGCCAGCAGTTACGGAGGCTCTGTAAATGAGCAGTTCTTC.

V and J are TRBV5-5 and TRBJ2-2; 7 bases map to TRBD1. This CDR3 region has 15 residues. V shed 4 bases and J 0 bases; nucleotides not matched to a gene: 3. CDR1 and CDR2 from the germline V gene are SGHKS and YYEKEE (reference sequence). The CDR3 here is CASSGGQTNTGELFF. DNA of the CDR3: TGTGCCAGCAGCGGGGGACAGACGAACACCGGGGAGCTGTTTTTT.

CDR3 nucleotides: TGTGCCAGCAGCTTAGTACAGGAAGGTACTGAAGCTTTCTTT. Residues: CASSLVQEGTEAFF. The chain employs TRBV7-8 and TRBJ1-1; a weak D match, TRBD1 (5 bases). The CDR3 is made up of 14 amino acids. The V and J ends lost 1 base and 5 bases respectively, with 11 bases between them. The germline gives CDR1 SGHVS, CDR2 FQNEAQ. Based on the CDR3 plus reference TRBV7-8 and TRBJ1-1, the full variable domain is GAGVSQSPRYKVAKRGQDVALRCDPISGHVSLFWYQQALGQGPEFLTYFQNEAQLDKSGLPSDRFFAERPEGSVSTLKIQRTQQEDSAVYLCASSLVQEGTEAFFGQGTRLTVV.

CDR3 loop: CASSRSGSGPMGGYTF. CDR3 nucleotides: TGTGCCAGCAGCCGATCTGGGTCGGGTCCAATGGGTGGCTACACCTTC. The chain has TRBV27 and TRBJ1-2; D is ambiguous. This CDR3 has 16 residues. V dropped 6 bases and J dropped 7 bases, with 24 bases sitting between them. Per germline, CDR1 MNHEY and CDR2 SMNVEV (reference sequence).

The chain carries TRBV7-2 and TRBJ2-5, with D possibly TRBD2 on 6 matching bases. The CDR3 is 12 residues long. Per germline, CDR1 SGHTA and CDR2 FQGNSA. V dropped 1 base and J dropped 13 bases, with 13 bases sitting between them. CDR3 protein: CASSLGQEGPYF. The CDR3 nucleotides are TGTGCCAGCAGCTTAGGGCAGGAGGGACCGTACTTC.

The gene calls are TRBV5-4 and TRBJ1-2; D may be TRBD1 (6 bases). This CDR3 contains 13 residues. Trimming shortened V by 4 bases and J by 2 bases, and 9 bases separated the two germline ends. Germline V gene sequence: CDR1 SGHNT, CDR2 YYREEE (reference sequence). The chain's CDR3 is CASSKDRNYGYTF. The CDR3 DNA is TGTGCCAGCAGCAAGGACAGAAACTATGGCTACACCTTC.